This is a list of T cell receptor beta chains from one sample in a study of T cells after yellow fever vaccination. From the 5' RACE reads, TCRdb called clonotypes with MiXCR, one entry per CDR3 protein. The sample carries hundreds of thousands of distinct CDR3 sequences, around 12% recorded once. Sample: PBMCs, taken on the day of the yellow fever booster vaccination. The receptor source for this set is a man aged 30-40 years who received the YFV17D yellow fever vaccine. Each CDR3 is given with its conserved first and last residue. D genes are given only for firm matches. The size field is filled for only some rows; it gives once, few, many or a size class.

V gene	D gene	J gene	clone size	CDR3 DNA	CDR3 protein
TRBV7-3	TRBD2	TRBJ2-1	NA	TGTGCCAGCAGCTGGGTCGGCGGGAGCTTCTACAATGAGCAGTTCTTC	CASSWVGGSFYNEQFF
TRBV2	NA	TRBJ2-3	NA	TGTGCCAGCAGGGGCTACACAGATACGCAGTATTTT	CASRGYTDTQYF
TRBV5-1	TRBD2	TRBJ2-7	NA	TGCGCCAGCAGCTTGGAGGGTCTAGCGGGAGTGAACGAGCAGTACTTC	CASSLEGLAGVNEQYF
TRBV29-1	TRBD2	TRBJ2-1	many	TGCAGCGCGGGGACTAGCGTTGAGCAGTTCTTC	CSAGTSVEQFF
TRBV6-5	NA	TRBJ2-5	NA	TGTGCCAGCAGTTCCTCAGAGTACCAAGAGACCCAGTACTTC	CASSSSEYQETQYF
TRBV7-2	NA	TRBJ2-2	NA	TGTGCCAGCAGCTTATGGCTCAACACCGGGGAGCTGTTTTTT	CASSLWLNTGELFF
TRBV28	TRBD2	TRBJ2-3	NA	TGTGCCAGCAGTTCGCTCGGACTAGCGGGGGCCCCGAATACGCAGTATTTT	CASSSLGLAGAPNTQYF
TRBV20-1	TRBD1	TRBJ2-2	few	TGCAGTGCAGCGCAGGGGGCCGGGGAGCTGTTTTTT	CSAAQGAGELFF
TRBV6-2/TRBV6-3	TRBD1	TRBJ2-1	NA	TGTGCCAGCAGTTCGGACAGGCTCCATGAGCAGTTCTTC	CASSSDRLHEQFF
TRBV20-1	NA	TRBJ1-2	NA	TGCAGTGCTAGAGATAAAGGGTCCCTGGGCTACACCTTC	CSARDKGSLGYTF
TRBV6-5	NA	TRBJ2-7	NA	TGTGCCAGCAGTTACCCCGGGACAATCAACTACGAGCAGTACTTC	CASSYPGTINYEQYF
TRBV18	NA	TRBJ2-5	few	TGTGCCAGCTCCCAAAACCGGGAGACCCAGTACTTC	CASSQNRETQYF
TRBV2	TRBD2	TRBJ2-3	NA	TGTGCCACCATTTCATACGGAGGCGGGAGTGGGACAGATACGCAGTATTTT	CATISYGGGSGTDTQYF
TRBV14	TRBD1	TRBJ1-2	few	TGTGCCAGCAGCCCAGCCACAGGGGTCGGCTATGGCTACACCTTC	CASSPATGVGYGYTF
TRBV9	NA	TRBJ2-1	few	TGTGCCAGCAGCTACCCACCAGCTGGGGGGCGGAATGAGCAGTTCTTC	CASSYPPAGGRNEQFF
TRBV19	NA	TRBJ2-2	few	TGTGCCAGTAAGACGGGGCCTAACACCGGGGAGCTGTTTTTT	CASKTGPNTGELFF
TRBV5-1	NA	TRBJ2-3	many	TGCGCCAGCAGCTTGGGGATAAAGGATACGCAGTATTTT	CASSLGIKDTQYF
TRBV7-6	NA	TRBJ2-5	NA	TGTGCCAGCAGCTTAGGCGGGACACACCAAGAGACCCAGTACTTC	CASSLGGTHQETQYF
TRBV5-5	TRBD1	TRBJ2-1	NA	TGTGCCAGCAGCTTAGGACAGGGGGCTGTAAATGAGCAGTTCTTC	CASSLGQGAVNEQFF
TRBV20-1	NA	TRBJ2-1	NA	TGCAGTGCTAGAGTCTCAACGGGAGAAAGATCCTACAATGAGCAGTTCTTC	CSARVSTGERSYNEQFF
TRBV28	NA	TRBJ2-3	NA	TGTGCCAGCAGTTTTCCGTTGGTGGATACGCAGTATTTT	CASSFPLVDTQYF
TRBV12-3/TRBV12-4	NA	TRBJ2-2	NA	TGTGCCAGCAGTGGCGACCGGGCCGCGAACACCGGGGAGCTGTTTTTT	CASSGDRAANTGELFF
TRBV25-1	NA	TRBJ2-5	many	TGTGCCAGCAGGCAGGGGAACGGTGAGACCCAGTACTTC	CASRQGNGETQYF
TRBV28	TRBD2	TRBJ2-3	NA	TGTGCCAGCAGGGGAGCGGGGAGCACAGATACGCAGTATTTT	CASRGAGSTDTQYF
TRBV29-1	TRBD2	TRBJ2-2	NA	TGCAGCGTTGAAGTGGCGGGGACTAGGGTCGGGGAGCTGTTTTTT	CSVEVAGTRVGELFF
TRBV15	NA	TRBJ2-2	many	TGTGCCACCAGCTTCGAGGCGGGCACCGGGGAGCTGTTTTTT	CATSFEAGTGELFF
TRBV7-2	NA	TRBJ2-5	NA	TGTGCCAGCAGCTCCGGGGTCCTAGGGACCCAGTACTTC	CASSSGVLGTQYF
TRBV7-6	NA	TRBJ1-1	many	TGTGCCAGTGCCTCTAGCCGGGTCACTGAAGCTTTCTTT	CASASSRVTEAFF
TRBV19	NA	TRBJ2-3	NA	TGTGCCAGTAGTATAGAACGGACGCGAGTTGGCACAGATACGCAGTATTTT	CASSIERTRVGTDTQYF
TRBV4-1	NA	TRBJ2-2	NA	TGCGCCAGCGCTGACCTGACAGTTGACACCGGGGAGCTGTTTTTT	CASADLTVDTGELFF
TRBV9	NA	TRBJ2-1	few	TGTGCCAGCAGCCCCTTAGCGGAGCCCAATCTCTACAATGAGCAGTTCTTC	CASSPLAEPNLYNEQFF
TRBV12-3/TRBV12-4	TRBD1	TRBJ2-2	NA	TGTGCCAGCATCGGGACAGGGTTCACCGGGGAGCTGTTTTTT	CASIGTGFTGELFF
TRBV30	NA	TRBJ2-3	few	TGTGCCTGGAGTGTAGGCATAGATACGCAGTATTTT	CAWSVGIDTQYF
TRBV20-1	TRBD2	TRBJ2-7	few	TGCAGTGCTATTTCGGGACTAGCGGGATCCTACGAGCAGTACTTC	CSAISGLAGSYEQYF
TRBV5-6	NA	TRBJ2-5	NA	TGTGCCAGCAGCTTGGGAGGCTCTCGGGCCCAGTACTTC	CASSLGGSRAQYF
TRBV20-1	TRBD1	TRBJ2-4	NA	TGCAGTGCTAGTAAGGGGACAGTACCTCAGGCCAAAAACATTCAGTACTTC	CSASKGTVPQAKNIQYF
TRBV6-5	TRBD2	TRBJ2-7	NA	TGTGCCAGCAGTTACGGTCGGACTAGCGGGTACGAGCAGTACTTC	CASSYGRTSGYEQYF
TRBV5-1	NA	TRBJ1-2	many	TGCGCCAGCAGCTTGGAATTCGTTGATGGCTACACCTTC	CASSLEFVDGYTF
TRBV29-1	TRBD1	TRBJ2-1	NA	TGCAGCGGGGCCCAGGGGGCGCGCAATGAGCAGTTCTTC	CSGAQGARNEQFF
TRBV12-3/TRBV12-4	NA	TRBJ1-3	NA	TGTGCCAGCACCCCCCAGAATGGTGTTGGAAACACCATATATTTT	CASTPQNGVGNTIYF
TRBV7-9	NA	TRBJ1-2	few	TGTGCCAGCAGCGTAGCTACAGCGTACTATGAAGGCTACACCTTC	CASSVATAYYEGYTF
TRBV7-8	NA	TRBJ2-1	few	TGTGCCAGCAGTCCACGGGGCGGGATTTCGGATGAGCAGTTCTTC	CASSPRGGISDEQFF
TRBV11-3	NA	TRBJ2-3	few	TGTGCCAGCAGCTTAGGTGTGGGAGTGCAGTATTTT	CASSLGVGVQYF
TRBV20-1	TRBD2	TRBJ2-7	NA	TGCAGTGCTCCCTCCCCTAGCGGGAGGGCCGTAGAGCAGTACTTC	CSAPSPSGRAVEQYF